The clone carrying this T cell receptor beta chain has just one count. The data were taken from a study of blood T cell repertoires in COVID-19. Looking at the study overall: From the United States, Italy and Spain came samples of acute and convalescent COVID-19. The analysed material was cDNA or gDNA that came from T cells, B-cell-depleted T cells, or PBMCs.

This CDR3 is built from 14 residues. Germline assignment: CDR1 KGHDR and CDR2 SFDVKD. V dropped 4 bases and J dropped 0 bases, with 9 bases sitting between them. Original methodology: By means of reference gene primer amplification, nucleated cell counts were estimated. Sequencing was performed with immunoSEQ multiplex PCR; in TCRdb, only in-frame clones are kept and a portion is missing. The DNA was the basis for D and trimming; V, J and clone size are from that table. Of about 100,000 clones in the sample, around 88% were seen once. The TCR originated in a human donor in a cohort sampled during active COVID-19. The source material was peripheral blood. V is TRBV24-1 and J is TRBJ2-7; D gene unclear. The CDR3 DNA sequence: TGTGCCACCAGTGACTTTCCACTCTCCTACGAGCAGTACTTC. Amino acid sequence: CATSDFPLSYEQYF.